The rows below give T cell receptor beta chains drawn from one sample of a study of cytomegalovirus exposure and HLA in healthy donors. Here immunoSEQ multiplex PCR was the method, and the copy in TCRdb shows in-frame clones only, minus some. Its table records about 74,000 clones. Input material: PBMCs. All receptors derive from a female donor in good health and CMV-seropositive. Both conserved end residues are part of each CDR3. D genes are given only for firm matches.

>NA|TRBJ1-1|TRBV7-9
TGTGCCAGTGTTGGGGGGGTAATGAACACTGAAGCTTTCTTT
CASVGGVMNTEAFF
>TRBD2|TRBJ2-5|TRBV29-1
TGCAGCGTTAAGCCGGGACTAGCGGGGGGGACCCAAGAGACCCAGTACTTC
CSVKPGLAGGTQETQYF
>TRBD2|TRBJ2-7|TRBV27
TGTGCCAGCAGTCTTTTTGCCGGGGGGCTAGCGGGCCACGAGCAGTACTTC
CASSLFAGGLAGHEQYF
>NA|TRBJ2-7|TRBV6-1
TGTGCCAGCAGTGAGAGTTACGAGCAGTACTTC
CASSESYEQYF
>NA|TRBJ1-2|TRBV2
TGTGCCAGCAGTCCCACAGGTGATAACTATGGCTACACCTTC
CASSPTGDNYGYTF
>TRBD2|TRBJ2-5|TRBV5-4
TGTGCCAGCAGCGTGCGGGGGGGTCAGGGGCTCGGGGAGACCCAGTACTTC
CASSVRGGQGLGETQYF
>NA|TRBJ2-5|TRBV5-4
TGTGCCAGCAGCTTGGGCGACAGGCCTTGGGCCCAGTACTTC
CASSLGDRPWAQYF
>NA|TRBJ1-1|TRBV9
TGTGCCAGCAGCCCCCGGACAGCGAACACTGAAGCTTTCTTT
CASSPRTANTEAFF
>TRBD1|TRBJ2-5|TRBV7-3
TGTGCCAGCAGCCCGAGCCCCTCCGGACAGGGTGGACCCCAGTACTTC
CASSPSPSGQGGPQYF
>NA|TRBJ2-5|TRBV11-2
TGTGCCAGCAGGCCTATCATGGGACTTCAAGAGACCCAGTACTTC
CASRPIMGLQETQYF
>TRBD1|TRBJ2-3|TRBV19
TGTGCCAGTAGGGGACAGGGTCAGGACACAGATACGCAGTATTTT
CASRGQGQDTDTQYF
>TRBD2|TRBJ2-1|TRBV28
TGTGCCACGGAAGCGGGGGGGAAGTCCAATGAGCAGTTCTTC
CATEAGGKSNEQFF
>TRBD1|TRBJ1-2|TRBV27
TGTGCCAGCAGTCTATGGGGACAGGGGGCCTATGGCTACACCTTC
CASSLWGQGAYGYTF
>NA|TRBJ1-4|TRBV25-1
TGTGCCAGCAGTGAATTTTTAGGGGCGGAAAAACTGTTTTTT
CASSEFLGAEKLFF
>TRBD1|TRBJ2-3|TRBV6-5
TGTGCCAGCAGTTACGCACAGGGGAGCACAGATACGCAGTATTTT
CASSYAQGSTDTQYF
>NA|TRBJ1-4|TRBV6-5
TGTGCCAGCAGCCGTTCTTCTAATGAAAAACTGTTTTTT
CASSRSSNEKLFF
>TRBD2|TRBJ2-7|TRBV9
TGTGCCAGCAGCGTAGGAGCGGGAGGGTACGAGCAGTACTTC
CASSVGAGGYEQYF
>NA|TRBJ2-7|TRBV5-4
TGTGCCAGCAGCTTTCCCGGAGGGTCTAGTGAGCAGTACTTC
CASSFPGGSSEQYF
>NA|TRBJ2-1|TRBV7-6
TGTGCCAGCAGCCGAGCGCTCCCGGGAAGCTCCTACAATGAGCAGTTCTTC
CASSRALPGSSYNEQFF
>NA|TRBJ1-2|TRBV28
TGTGCCAGCAGTGCCAGGGCTGGCTATGGCTACACCTTC
CASSARAGYGYTF
>NA|TRBJ2-1|TRBV29-1
TGCAGCGTTGAAGTTCCTTTGGGGGGGCGTGAGTACAATGAGCAGTTCTTC
CSVEVPLGGREYNEQFF
>NA|TRBJ2-3|TRBV7-8
TGTGCCAGCAGCTACTCAGGGGGGAAAACAGATACGCAGTATTTT
CASSYSGGKTDTQYF
>NA|TRBJ1-6|TRBV6-5
TGTGCCAGCAGTTACTCGCTTTCCGGTTCACCCCTCCACTTT
CASSYSLSGSPLHF
>TRBD2|TRBJ2-3|TRBV6-5
TGTGCCACAAAAAAAGCGGGGTCTGGCACAGATACGCAGTATTTT
CATKKAGSGTDTQYF
>NA|TRBJ2-1|TRBV27
TGTGCCAGCAGTTTATTGCAGCGAAATGAGCAGTTCTTC
CASSLLQRNEQFF
>NA|TRBJ2-7|TRBV5-6
TGTGCCAGCAGCCGCGACAGCCCCTACGAGCAGTACTTC
CASSRDSPYEQYF
>TRBD1|TRBJ2-7|TRBV6-1
TGTGCCAGCAGTGAATGGGACAGGGGATCCTACGAGCAGTACTTC
CASSEWDRGSYEQYF
>TRBD1|TRBJ2-7|TRBV19
TGTGCCAGTAGTATGGGGCGACAGGGCTCCCGAACCTACGAGCAGTACTTC
CASSMGRQGSRTYEQYF
>TRBD2|TRBJ2-5|TRBV28
TGTGCCAGCAGCTTACAACCCACTAGCGGGAGGCCTGAGGGGACCCAGTACTTC
CASSLQPTSGRPEGTQYF
>NA|TRBJ1-5|TRBV6-1
TGTGCCAGCAGTGAAGCGCCGAGGCCGACCGAGGCCCAGCATTTT
CASSEAPRPTEAQHF
>NA|TRBJ1-3|TRBV5-1
TGCGCCAGCAGCTTGGGGCCGGGGAACCTCCCTGGAAACACCATATATTTT
CASSLGPGNLPGNTIYF
>NA|TRBJ2-2|TRBV6-1
TGTGCCAGTCTTCGGGGGACCGGGGAGCTGTTTTTT
CASLRGTGELFF
>NA|TRBJ2-5|TRBV2
TGTGCCAGCAGTGGGCTTCGAGAGACCCAGTACTTC
CASSGLRETQYF
>NA|TRBJ2-7|TRBV15
TGTGCCACCAGCAAATCCAACGCGAGGGAGGACGAGCAGTACTTC
CATSKSNAREDEQYF
>NA|TRBJ2-2|TRBV5-1
TGCGCCAGCAGCCGCGTAGCGGCTAACACCGGGGAGCTGTTTTTT
CASSRVAANTGELFF
>NA|TRBJ2-5|TRBV27
TGTGCCAGCAGTTCCTCTATATATCGGGGAGAGTACTTC
CASSSSIYRGEYF
>TRBD1|TRBJ2-2|TRBV28
TGTGCCAGCAGGCAAGAAACAGGGGAGAACACCGGGGAGCTGTTTTTT
CASRQETGENTGELFF
>TRBD1|TRBJ2-3|TRBV11-3
TGTGCCAGCAGCTTAGAGGGGGGACAGGGCACAGATACGCAGTATTTT
CASSLEGGQGTDTQYF
>TRBD1|TRBJ1-4|TRBV7-9
TGTGCCAGCAGTTACGACAGGGCGGAACTGTTTTTT
CASSYDRAELFF
>NA|TRBJ2-3|TRBV4-2
TGTGCCAGCAGCCAAGATCCCTCGGGGAGAGCATCTTATACGCAGTATTTT
CASSQDPSGRASYTQYF
>TRBD2|TRBJ2-7|TRBV11-2
TGTGCCAGCAGCTTATGGGGACTATCATCCTACGAGCAGTACTTC
CASSLWGLSSYEQYF
>TRBD2|TRBJ2-7|TRBV7-3
TGTGCCAGCAGCTTGACTAGCGGAAATCACGAGCAGTACTTC
CASSLTSGNHEQYF
>TRBD1|TRBJ1-1|TRBV7-9
TGTGCCAGCAGCTTAATGCGGGACAGGGGGCTTGACACTGAAGCTTTCTTT
CASSLMRDRGLDTEAFF
>NA|TRBJ2-3|TRBV7-3
TGTGCCAGCAGCCTAAGAGGGACATCTAGCACAGATACGCAGTATTTT
CASSLRGTSSTDTQYF
>TRBD2|TRBJ2-3|TRBV2
TGTGCCAGCAGGGGGGGGAGTCGCACAGATACGCAGTATTTT
CASRGGSRTDTQYF
>TRBD2|TRBJ2-1|TRBV9
TGTGCCAGCAGTAGTACCGGGACTACCAACAATGAGCAGTTCTTC
CASSSTGTTNNEQFF
>TRBD2|TRBJ2-7|TRBV5-1
TGCGCCAGCAGCTTGGCCTACTCGGGACTAGCGAACTCCTACGAGCAGTACTTC
CASSLAYSGLANSYEQYF
>NA|TRBJ2-1|TRBV4-3
TGCGCCAGCAGCCTCGGGGCTAGCGTCAATGAGCAGTTCTTC
CASSLGASVNEQFF
>NA|TRBJ1-1|TRBV7-8
TGTGCCAGCAGCTTCGGCAGGGACACTGAAGCTTTCTTT
CASSFGRDTEAFF
>TRBD2|TRBJ2-1|TRBV5-1
TGCGCCAGCACCTTTAGCGGGAGGGTCTACAATGAGCAGTTCTTC
CASTFSGRVYNEQFF
>NA|TRBJ1-5|TRBV4-3
TGCGCCAGCAGTCAAGCCCCAGGGGATCAGCCCCAGCATTTT
CASSQAPGDQPQHF
>NA|TRBJ2-2|TRBV6-1
TGTGCCAGCGTACGGGACTTTGACACCGGGGAGCTGTTTTTT
CASVRDFDTGELFF
>TRBD2|TRBJ2-1|TRBV29-1
TGCAGCGTTCGGACTAGCGGGAGGGACTACAATGAGCAGTTCTTC
CSVRTSGRDYNEQFF
>TRBD2|TRBJ2-1|TRBV9
TGTGCCAGCAGCGTAGGTAGCGGGGGAAGCTCCTACAATGAGCAGTTCTTC
CASSVGSGGSSYNEQFF